By share, the clone carrying this TCR beta chain counts as medium-sized. Its antigen is unidentified. This sample was included in a study of early T cells in non-severe SARS-CoV-2 infection. General observations from the study: A preference for anti-spike CD8 responses marked VDJdb matching, which missed private and CD4 specificities.

From the 5' RACE reads, TCRdb called clonotypes with MiXCR, one entry per CDR3 protein. The data contain roughly 20,000 distinct CDR3 sequences, about 4% of them singletons. Trimming removed 5 bases from V and 1 base from J, with 16 bases in between. The germline CDR1 and CDR2 sequences are DFQATT and SNEGSKA (reference sequence). The CDR3 covers 15 residues. This receptor was obtained from an adult who was a healthcare worker with PCR-confirmed SARS-CoV-2 infection or an uninfected control (not recorded which). Sequencing was done on a sample of whole blood. The rearrangement links TRBV20-1 to TRBJ2-3; TRBD1 might be the D (6 bases). In nucleotides, the CDR3 is TGCAGTGCTGGAATGACAGGCCGACGCACAGATACGCAGTATTTT. Protein: CSAGMTGRRTDTQYF.